This T cell receptor beta chain came from a study of T cell repertoires in aging, cancer and after chemotherapy. Trimming cost V 6 bases and J 4 bases; bases outside gene matches: 6. Germline-derived CDR1 and CDR2 are ENHRY and SYGVKD. The CDR3 is made up of 13 amino acids. Multiplex touch-down PCR with TRB-A/B primers amplified rearranged V-D-J TRB sequences. TCRdb itself ran the multiplex PCR reads through MiXCR, one entry per CDR3 protein. This sample carries about 7,100 distinct CDR3 sequences, about 38% of them seen once, and the ten largest clones take around 5%. Peripheral blood genomic DNA, not sorted cells or RNA, was the template. This clonotype came up a few times.

The sequencing input was blood. V is TRBV10-3 and J is TRBJ2-7; TRBD1 agrees at 7 bases. This clonotype originated in a human donor in good health. The CDR3 nucleotides are TGTGCCATCAGCCCGGGACAGTTTTACGAGCAGTACTTC. Translating gives CAISPGQFYEQYF.